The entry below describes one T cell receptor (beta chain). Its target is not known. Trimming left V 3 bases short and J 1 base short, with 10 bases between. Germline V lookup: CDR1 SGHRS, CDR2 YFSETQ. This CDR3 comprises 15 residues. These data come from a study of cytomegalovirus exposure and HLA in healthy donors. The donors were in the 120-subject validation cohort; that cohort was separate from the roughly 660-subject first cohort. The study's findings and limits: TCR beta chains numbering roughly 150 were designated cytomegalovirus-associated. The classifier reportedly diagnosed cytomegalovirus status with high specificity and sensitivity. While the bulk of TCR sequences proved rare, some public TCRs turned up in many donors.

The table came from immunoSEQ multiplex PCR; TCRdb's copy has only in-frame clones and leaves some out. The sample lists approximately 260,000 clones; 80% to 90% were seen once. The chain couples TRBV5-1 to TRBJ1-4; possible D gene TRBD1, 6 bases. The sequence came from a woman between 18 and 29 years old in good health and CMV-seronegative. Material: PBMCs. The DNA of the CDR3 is TGCGCCAGCAGCTGGAAGACAGGAACTAATGAAAAACTGTTTTTT. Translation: CASSWKTGTNEKLFF. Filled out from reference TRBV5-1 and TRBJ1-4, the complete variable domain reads KAGVTQTPRYLIKTRGQQVTLSCSPISGHRSVSWYQQTPGQGLQFLFEYFSETQRNKGNFPGRFSGRQFSNSRSEMNVSTLELGDSALYLCASSWKTGTNEKLFFGSGTQLSVL.